This TCR beta chain was sequenced for a study of cytomegalovirus exposure and HLA in healthy donors. Study results and caveats: TCR beta V- and J-gene trimming, according to a later analysis, was linked to a missense DCLRE1C variant. It has been reported that TCR beta sequences accurately predicted the HLA-A and HLA-B alleles of most subjects.

13 Jbeta primers and 60 Vbeta primers were used for the PCR. Original data processing: A later analysis tallied roughly 77 million unique TCR beta chains, about 12 million of them shared. Measured with immunoSEQ multiplex PCR; TCRdb has only the in-frame clones, and not every one. That table supplies the V and J calls and clone size; D and trimming were determined from the DNA. The profile shows roughly 140,000 clones, 80% to 85% of them singletons. Comments on this clone: Its matching antigen is unknown.

Germline V gives CDR1 SGHTA, CDR2 FQGNSA. CDR3 length: 15 amino acids. The ends were cut back, 6 bases at V and 6 bases at J, with 18 bases in the middle. This chain joins TRBV7-2 and TRBJ2-4, with D perhaps matching TRBD2 (5 bases). Sample: PBMCs. This sequence originates from a boy aged 2-9 years in good health and CMV-seronegative. The CDR3 coding sequence is TGTGCCAGCAGGTCAGATGTGAGGGCTATAAACATTCAGTACTTC. It specifies CASRSDVRAINIQYF.